This TCR beta chain comes out of a study of response to subunit inactivated influenza vaccine. Deletions cut 3 bases from V and 0 bases from J, with 9 bases between. Germline lookup yields CDR1 DFQATT and CDR2 SNEGSKA (reference sequence). The CDR3 runs 15 residues. A single record per CDR3 protein comes from TCRdb applying MiXCR to the RT-PCR reads. Among 540,000 or so distinct CDR3 sequences, roughly 13% were seen once, and the ten largest hold over 10%. The clonotype comes from a man aged 45 to 65 who received an inactivated influenza vaccine. The sample in question was PBMCs from blood, obtained more than 35 days after vaccination. This chain uses TRBV20-1 with TRBJ1-6, with D unresolved. CDR3 protein: CSARGRPSYNSPLHF. The CDR3 bases are TGCAGTGCTAGGGGCAGGCCCTCCTATAATTCACCCCTCCACTTT.